The present T cell receptor beta chain was sequenced within a study of blood T cell repertoires in COVID-19 (dated by TCRdb to 2020 to 2021). Regarding the research as a whole: Samples covering the acute and convalescent phases of COVID-19 were provided by collaborators in the United States, Italy and Spain. Sample metadata almost always included a de-identified subject ID, COVID-19 status, age in years and sex. The samples were drawn from two sources: the first 160 participants of the ongoing ImmuneRACE study, and 950 to 1,500 subjects contributed by 6 global collaborators. Deeply sampled blood TCRbeta repertoires from subjects exposed to, actively infected with, or recovered from COVID-19 were included in the dataset. The repertoires were released in a freely available public database intended as a resource for research on the immune response to SARS-CoV-2. The material from the prospective study consisted of cDNA or gDNA derived from T cells, B-cell-depleted T cells, or PBMCs. Where available, HLA class I and class II types were obtained from metadata supplied by the sample provider rather than from assay-based typing. Points the paper makes about the study in general: How much clinical and demographic metadata was included differed by source and by participant, and the metadata was provided uncurated.

One collaborating source in Seattle enrolled patients during active infection and followed them longitudinally through the course of disease. Whole blood was collected in K2EDTA tubes by collaborating institutions according to the institutions' own protocols. For TCRbeta analysis, collaborator samples were shipped as frozen whole blood, as isolated PBMCs, or as DNA extracted from either sample type. Comment on this clone: Its recognized antigen is unknown. Per-nucleotide qualities are absent, and no much larger clonotype sits a single base away.

Trimmed from V: 4 bases; trimmed from J: 4 bases; junction bases lacking a gene match: 11. The CDR3 has 16 amino acids, counting the end cysteine and phenylalanine. The entry retains the CDR3 DNA only, 48 bases that are in frame from base 1. The germline V gene gives CDR1 as SGHAT and CDR2 as FQNNGV. The immunoSEQ Assay, a bias-controlled multiplex PCR, was used to amplify TCRbeta CDR3 regions from genomic DNA. The source study handled its data this way. Nucleated cell counts per sample were estimated from amplification of reference gene primers within the assay. Sequence reads were collapsed and filtered to measure the absolute abundance of every unique TCRbeta CDR3 rearrangement. For each sample, productive Simpson clonality was calculated as the square root of Simpson's diversity index across productive rearrangements. In its TCRdb copy, this immuneACCESS table keeps in-frame sequences only and misses some clones. Where compared with another copy, unresolved V genes explain less than half of these, and the others have no known cause. D and trimming were read from the DNA, whereas the V and J calls and clone size are those reported in that table. The sample table shows around 330,000 clones, and 88% are seen once. 1.5% to 2% of the sample goes to the ten largest clones.

The specimen sequenced was peripheral blood. The clonotype comes from a woman under 40 with COVID-19, enrolled during active disease. This chain is built from TRBV11-2 and TRBJ1-2, with 8 junctional bases fitting TRBD1. The DNA sequence is as follows: TGTGCCAGCAGCTCCACGACAGGGGCGAGGAGCTATGGCTACACCTTC. Its translation is CASSSTTGARSYGYTF.